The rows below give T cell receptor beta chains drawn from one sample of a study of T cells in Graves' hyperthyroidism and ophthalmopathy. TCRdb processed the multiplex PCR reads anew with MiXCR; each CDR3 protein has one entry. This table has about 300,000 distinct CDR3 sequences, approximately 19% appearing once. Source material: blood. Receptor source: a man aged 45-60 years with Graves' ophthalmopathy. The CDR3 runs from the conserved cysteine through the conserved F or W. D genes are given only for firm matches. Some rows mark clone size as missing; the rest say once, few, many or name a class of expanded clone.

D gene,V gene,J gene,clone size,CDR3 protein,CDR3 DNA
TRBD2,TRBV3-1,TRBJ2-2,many,CASSQEWELAGNTGELFF,TGTGCCAGCAGCCAAGAATGGGAACTAGCGGGAAACACCGGGGAGCTGTTTTTT
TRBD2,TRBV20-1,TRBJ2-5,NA,CSAEPGLAGGYQETQYF,TGCAGTGCTGAACCGGGACTAGCGGGAGGGTACCAAGAGACCCAGTACTTC
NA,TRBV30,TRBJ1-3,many,CAWSVGTSGNTIYF,TGTGCCTGGAGTGTCGGGACATCTGGAAACACCATATATTTT
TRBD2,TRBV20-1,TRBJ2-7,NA,CSARTGGPTYEQYF,TGCAGTGCTAGAACGGGAGGGCCCACCTACGAGCAGTACTTC
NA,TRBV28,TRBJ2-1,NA,CASSPKRLFPGSKGKSDEQFF,TGTGCCAGCAGTCCCAAAAGGCTCTTCCCGGGGTCAAAGGGGAAATCGGATGAGCAGTTCTTC
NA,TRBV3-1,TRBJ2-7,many,CASSQEGALGLDEQYF,TGTGCCAGCAGCCAAGAAGGGGCCCTAGGACTGGACGAGCAGTACTTC
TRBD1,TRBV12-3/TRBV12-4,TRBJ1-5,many,CASSLGSGTGDQPQHF,TGTGCCAGCAGTTTAGGGTCCGGGACAGGGGATCAGCCCCAGCATTTT
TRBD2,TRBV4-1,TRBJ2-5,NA,CASSMGLAEKETQYF,TGCGCCAGCAGTATGGGACTAGCGGAAAAAGAGACCCAGTACTTC
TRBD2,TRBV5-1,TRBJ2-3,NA,CATRTSGAPGTDTQYF,TGCGCCACACGGACTAGCGGGGCCCCTGGTACAGATACGCAGTATTTT
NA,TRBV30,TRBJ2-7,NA,CAWTPNSRYEQYF,TGTGCCTGGACGCCAAACTCCCGGTACGAGCAGTACTTC
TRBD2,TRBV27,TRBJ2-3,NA,CASSVLAGGTDTQYF,TGTGCCAGCAGTGTACTAGCGGGTGGCACAGATACGCAGTATTTT
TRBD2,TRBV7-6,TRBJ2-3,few,CASSLASGIGTDTQYF,TGTGCCAGCAGCTTAGCTAGCGGGATAGGGACAGATACGCAGTATTTT
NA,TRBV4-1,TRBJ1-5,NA,CASSQVTPSNQPQHF,TGCGCCAGCAGCCAAGTTACACCTAGCAATCAGCCCCAGCATTTT
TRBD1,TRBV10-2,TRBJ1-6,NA,CASREPGQGSHNSPLHF,TGCGCCAGCAGAGAACCGGGACAGGGATCCCATAATTCACCCCTCCACTTT
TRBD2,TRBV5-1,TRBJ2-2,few,CASSLDPASGSTAGELFF,TGCGCCAGCAGCTTGGATCCAGCTAGCGGGAGCACCGCCGGGGAGCTGTTTTTT
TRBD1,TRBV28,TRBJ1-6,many,CASSSGQGASPLHF,TGTGCCAGCAGTTCAGGACAGGGGGCGTCCCCCCTCCACTTT
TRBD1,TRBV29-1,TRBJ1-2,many,CSVEDRGQGRDYGYTF,TGCAGCGTTGAAGACCGGGGACAGGGTCGTGACTATGGCTACACCTTC
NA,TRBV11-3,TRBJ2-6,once,CASSRRAENVLTF,TGTGCCAGCAGCCGCCGGGCGGAAAACGTCCTGACTTTC
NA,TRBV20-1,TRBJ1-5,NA,CSARPRVLPGLNLNQPQHF,TGCAGTGCTAGACCGCGAGTTCTTCCCGGACTGAACCTCAATCAGCCCCAGCATTTT
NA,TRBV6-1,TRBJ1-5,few,CASSTGFNQPQHF,TGTGCCAGCAGTACAGGGTTCAATCAGCCCCAGCATTTT
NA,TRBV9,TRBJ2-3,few,CASSDTGPWDTQYF,TGTGCCAGCAGCGACACCGGGCCCTGGGATACGCAGTATTTT
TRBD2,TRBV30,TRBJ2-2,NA,CAWSQAGGVVTGELFF,TGTGCCTGGAGCCAAGCGGGGGGCGTTGTCACCGGGGAGCTGTTTTTT
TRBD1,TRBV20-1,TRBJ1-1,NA,CSARDSDRAAFF,TGCAGTGCTAGAGATTCGGACAGGGCGGCTTTCTTT
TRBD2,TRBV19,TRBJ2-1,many,CASSWSGLAGVNEQFF,TGTGCCAGTAGTTGGTCGGGACTAGCGGGAGTAAATGAGCAGTTCTTC
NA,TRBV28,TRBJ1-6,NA,CASSLDGGVSSPLHF,TGTGCCAGCAGTTTAGACGGGGGCGTAAGTTCACCCCTCCACTTT
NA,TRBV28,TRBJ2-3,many,CASSVPADTQYF,TGTGCCAGCAGTGTTCCAGCAGATACGCAGTATTTT
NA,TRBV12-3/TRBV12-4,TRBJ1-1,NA,CASSLNSPDTEAFF,TGTGCCAGCAGTTTAAACAGTCCGGACACTGAAGCTTTCTTT
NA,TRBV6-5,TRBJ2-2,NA,CASSYSRSRTGLTGELFF,TGTGCCAGCAGTTACTCTCGGTCCCGGACGGGCCTCACCGGGGAGCTGTTTTTT
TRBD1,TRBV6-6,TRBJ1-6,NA,CASSYSKGQGGSYNSPLHF,TGTGCCAGCAGTTACTCGAAGGGACAGGGAGGCTCCTATAATTCACCCCTCCACTTT